Presented here are 27 T cell receptor beta chains from one specimen sequenced in a study of blood T cell repertoires in COVID-19. Data came from immunoSEQ multiplex PCR; TCRdb stores just in-frame clones and leaves some out. The sample has under 20,000 clones, approximately 89% seen once. Material: peripheral blood. All receptors come from a man aged 55 to 70 with active COVID-19.

CDR3 DNA sequence: TGTGCCAGTAGTATCAGGGGACGCACTGAAGCTTTCTTT. Its protein is CASSIRGRTEAFF. The chain employs TRBV19 and TRBJ1-1; maybe TRBD1 (6 bases). The CDR3 has 13 amino acids. In germline, CDR1 is LNHDA, CDR2 SQIVND (reference sequence). Between the trimmed V and J ends, which lost 3 bases and 4 bases, there was a span of 9 bases.

This rearrangement joins TRBV19 to TRBJ1-3; D ambiguous. CDR1 LNHDA and CDR2 SQIVND come from the germline V gene (reference sequence). This CDR3 region has 14 residues. V gave up 5 bases and J gave up 0 bases, with 8 bases separating them. CDR3 DNA sequence: TGTGCCAGTAGTGTATCTAGCTCTGGAAACACCATATATTTT. This sequence encodes CASSVSSSGNTIYF.

The chain carries TRBV7-9 and TRBJ2-7, with 7 bases matching TRBD2. From germline, CDR1 is SEHNR and CDR2 FQNEAQ (reference sequence). The V and J ends lost 5 bases and 3 bases, in that order; junction bases with no gene match: 4. The CDR3 extends over 13 amino acids. The CDR3 DNA reads as TGTGCCAGCAGCGCCGGGGGGATCTACGAGCAGTACTTC. The encoded protein is CASSAGGIYEQYF.

J is TRBJ1-5 and V is TRBV7-9; 9 nucleotides align to TRBD1. The V gene's germline CDR1 is SEHNR and CDR2 FQNEAQ (reference sequence). After removal of 5 bases from V and 0 bases from J, the junction contained 8 bases not matched to a gene. This CDR3 has 17 residues. In nucleotides, the CDR3 is TGTGCCAGCAGCGTCACGGGACAGGGTTATAGCAATCAGCCCCAGCATTTT. Protein: CASSVTGQGYSNQPQHF.

The chain recombines TRBV7-2 with TRBJ2-5, with 8 bases lining up with TRBD1. The V gene's germline CDR1 is SGHTA and CDR2 FQGNSA. The V and J ends lost 5 bases and 2 bases, in that order; junction bases with no gene match: 7. The CDR3 totals 15 residues. The CDR3 sequence: CASSPGQGTQETQYF. In DNA, the CDR3 is TGTGCCAGCAGCCCTGGACAGGGCACACAAGAGACCCAGTACTTC.

V and J are TRBV10-3 and TRBJ2-6; the match to TRBD1 covers 9 bases. The CDR3 has 17 amino acids. Germline V gene data show CDR1 as ENHRY and CDR2 as SYGVKD. V lost 6 bases, J lost 3 bases, and 9 bases stayed unmatched. The CDR3 loop is CAIRRPGTGIGANVLTF. The CDR3 nucleotides read TGTGCCATCAGACGTCCCGGGACAGGGATTGGGGCCAACGTCCTGACTTTC.

V gene TRBV4-1 combines with J gene TRBJ2-6; TRBD1 might be the D (7 bases). V gave up 2 bases and J gave up 2 bases, with 16 bases separating them. Germline assignment: CDR1 MGHRA and CDR2 YSYEKL. The CDR3 contains 18 residues. In DNA, the CDR3 is TGCGCCAGCAGCCAACATACGCAGGGGGGAACTGGGGCCAACGTCCTGACTTTC. Encoded protein: CASSQHTQGGTGANVLTF.

The gene calls are TRBV18 and TRBJ2-2, with 8 bases fitting TRBD2. This CDR3 has 15 amino acids. With V trimmed by 3 bases and J by 4 bases, 4 bases remained unmatched. Germline V CDR1 and CDR2: KGHSH, LQKENI. CDR3 DNA: TGTGCCAGCTCACCCGGGACTAGGAGCACCGGGGAGCTGTTTTTT. It is translated as CASSPGTRSTGELFF.

The table lists this clone with a few counts. The V and J genes are TRBV5-1 and TRBJ2-5; 9 nucleotides agree with TRBD1. Germline V gene data show CDR1 as SGHRS and CDR2 as YFSETQ. Unmatched junction bases numbered 10, after V lost 4 bases and J lost 3 bases. This CDR3 is built from 16 residues. The CDR3: CASSQLPGQGKETQYF. For the CDR3, the DNA is TGCGCCAGCAGCCAACTCCCGGGACAGGGAAAAGAGACCCAGTACTTC.

The chain has TRBV5-1 and TRBJ2-3; 12 bases are a match to TRBD2. This CDR3 region has 14 residues. The germline V gene encodes CDR1 SGHRS and CDR2 YFSETQ. Losses at the gene ends were 1 base for V and 6 bases for J; bases not matched to a gene: 0. The CDR3, as DNA: TGCGCCAGCAGCTTGACTAGCGGGGGGGATACGCAGTATTTT. Its protein product is CASSLTSGGDTQYF.

The chain couples TRBV7-8 to TRBJ2-3, with 9 positions matching TRBD1. The V segment lost 1 base and the J segment 3 bases; nucleotides outside the gene matches: 8. This CDR3 contains 17 residues. Germline CDR1 SGHVS, CDR2 FQNEAQ. CDR3 in amino acids: CASSLGLQGAGTDTQYF. DNA for the CDR3: TGTGCCAGCAGCTTAGGATTACAGGGGGCCGGGACAGATACGCAGTATTTT.

The chain couples TRBV7-8 to TRBJ2-5; the match to TRBD1 covers 8 bases. The CDR3 runs to 14 residues. J lost 5 bases, V lost 4 bases, and 6 bases had no gene match. Looked up from germline, CDR1 is SGHVS and CDR2 is FQNEAQ. CDR3 bases: TGTGCCAGCAGCTCCAGAGGACAGGGCGAGACCCAGTACTTC. It encodes CASSSRGQGETQYF.

The chain is built from TRBV11-2 and TRBJ2-2; weak D call: TRBD1 (6 bases). Germline V lookup: CDR1 SGHAT, CDR2 FQNNGV. The CDR3 runs to 15 residues. Trimming shortened V by 1 base and J by 5 bases, and 11 bases separated the two germline ends. The CDR3 DNA reads as TGTGCCAGCAGCTTAGTACAGGGAATGACCGGGGAGCTGTTTTTT. Residues: CASSLVQGMTGELFF.

The chain links TRBV6-2 or TRBV6-3 to TRBJ1-2; TRBD1 aligns across 11 bases. Per the germline V gene, CDR1 is MNHEY and CDR2 is SVGEGT. Trimming removed 2 bases from V and 6 bases from J; junction bases left unmatched: 2. The CDR3 contains 14 residues. The chain's CDR3 is CASSYRTGGDGYTF. CDR3 sequence (DNA): TGTGCCAGCAGTTACAGGACAGGGGGCGATGGCTACACCTTC.

The V call is TRBV9, the J call TRBJ2-5; D is uncertain. The length of the CDR3 is 17 residues. Trimming took 0 bases from V and 2 from J, leaving 17 bases between them. The germline V gene has CDR1 SGDLS and CDR2 YYNGEE. Here the CDR3 reads CASSVGGGAANQETQYF. CDR3 DNA: TGTGCCAGCAGCGTAGGAGGCGGTGCCGCTAATCAAGAGACCCAGTACTTC.

V gene TRBV7-2 combines with J gene TRBJ2-1, with TRBD2 matching 9 bases. V dropped 1 base and J dropped 4; count of bases not matched to a gene: 5. Germline V gene data show CDR1 as SGHTA and CDR2 as FQGNSA. The CDR3 spans 16 residues. CDR3 sequence: CASSLVRLAVYNEQFF. The CDR3 nucleotides are TGTGCCAGCAGCTTAGTAAGACTAGCGGTATACAATGAGCAGTTCTTC.

The V gene is TRBV7-8, the J gene TRBJ2-1; 7 nucleotides match TRBD2. CDR1 and CDR2 (germline): SGHVS, FQNEAQ. Germline trimming cut 4 bases from V and 8 bases from J; bases unmatched to any gene: 14. This CDR3 is built from 16 residues. Written as DNA, the CDR3 is TGTGCCAGCAGCTCGTCCAGCGGGACTTTATCCGATGAGCAGTTCTTC. This sequence encodes CASSSSSGTLSDEQFF.

The gene calls are TRBV19 and TRBJ2-5; tentatively, D is TRBD2 (5 bases). CDR1 LNHDA and CDR2 SQIVND come from the germline V gene (reference sequence). Deletions cut 1 base from V and 2 bases from J, with 11 bases between. The CDR3 loop spans 15 amino acids. The CDR3 region has the DNA TGTGCCAGTAGTATAGGGGGAGATTTTCAAGAGACCCAGTACTTC. Protein: CASSIGGDFQETQYF.

This chain links TRBV3-1 (or the pseudogene TRBV3-2) with TRBJ1-3; TRBD1 matches at 7 bases. The germline gives CDR1 LGHDT, CDR2 YNNKEL (reference sequence). After removal of 2 bases from V and 0 bases from J, the junction contained 7 bases not matched to a gene. This CDR3 has 17 amino acids. The CDR3 protein is CASSQISGTASGNTIYF. Here the CDR3 DNA reads TGTGCCAGCAGCCAAATATCCGGGACAGCCTCTGGAAACACCATATATTTT.

The CDR3 coding sequence is TGTGCCAGCAGCCAGGGACAGTTCTGGGAGCAGTACTTC. It codes for CASSQGQFWEQYF. The chain has TRBV7-8 and TRBJ2-7; 7 bases are shared with TRBD1. Germline V lookup: CDR1 SGHVS, CDR2 FQNEAQ. V was clipped by 5 bases and J by 7 bases; unmatched bases: 8. This CDR3 has 13 amino acids. The full variable domain, in which reference TRBV7-8 and TRBJ2-7 provide the parts outside the CDR3, is GAGVSQSPRYKVAKRGQDVALRCDPISGHVSLFWYQQALGQGPEFLTYFQNEAQLDKSGLPSDRFFAERPEGSVSTLKIQRTQQEDSAVYLCASSQGQFWEQYFGPGTRLTVT.

The chain joins TRBV7-9 to TRBJ2-7, with D perhaps TRBD1 (5 bases). Germline values: CDR1 SEHNR, CDR2 FQNEAQ (reference sequence). With 1 base removed from V and 2 bases from J, the gap between germline ends came to 9 bases. This CDR3 is 14 amino acids long. CDR3 DNA: TGTGCCAGCAGCTTAGGACCCAGGGCCTACGAGCAGTACTTC. This sequence encodes CASSLGPRAYEQYF.

The rearrangement uses TRBV19 and TRBJ1-5; maybe TRBD1 (5 bases). The CDR3 has 14 residues. V was shortened by 7 bases and J by 5 bases, with 15 bases between the two germline ends. Germline lookup yields CDR1 LNHDA and CDR2 SQIVND (reference sequence). The CDR3 nucleotides are TGTGCCAGTACCCTTTCGTGGGGCCATCAGCCCCAGCATTTT. Protein: CASTLSWGHQPQHF.

The gene calls are TRBV7-8 and TRBJ2-1, with a tentative D call TRBD1 (5 bases). The CDR3 extends over 14 amino acids. CDR1 is SGHVS, CDR2 FQNEAQ, per germline. Trimming stripped 3 bases from V and 6 bases from J, with 12 bases between. CDR3 coding DNA: TGTGCCAGCAGCTTCGCAGGGAACCTCAATGAGCAGTTCTTC. It specifies CASSFAGNLNEQFF.

The chain recombines TRBV3-1 (or the pseudogene TRBV3-2) with TRBJ1-6; a possible D gene is TRBD1 (5 bases). There are 17 residues in the CDR3. CDR1 and CDR2 from the germline V gene are LGHDT and YNNKEL (reference sequence). The V end lost 0 bases, the J end lost 3 bases, and 12 bases lay between the germline ends. Here the CDR3 reads CASSQEPLQGYNSPLHF. CDR3 sequence (DNA): TGTGCCAGCAGCCAAGAACCCCTTCAGGGCTATAATTCACCCCTCCACTTT.

The chain couples TRBV6-5 to TRBJ2-5; 8 bases are a match to TRBD2. Looked up from germline, CDR1 is MNHEY and CDR2 is SVGAGI. V trimming: 8 bases; J trimming: 3 bases; junction bases outside the gene matches: 11. This CDR3 region has 15 residues. The CDR3, as DNA: TGTGCCAGCGTTCGAACCATAGCGGGGAAAGAGACCCAGTACTTC. Translated, it gives CASVRTIAGKETQYF.

This chain uses TRBV9 with TRBJ1-2, with TRBD1 identical over 7 bases. Losses at the gene ends were 3 bases for V and 8 bases for J; bases not matched to a gene: 7. CDR3 length: 13 amino acids. Per the germline V gene, CDR1 is SGDLS and CDR2 is YYNGEE. The chain's CDR3 is CASSDRQGRGYTF. The CDR3 DNA is TGTGCCAGCAGCGACCGACAGGGACGAGGCTACACCTTC.

J is TRBJ2-7 and V is TRBV18; 8 bases are a match to TRBD1. V was clipped by 4 bases and J by 4 bases; unmatched bases: 6. The CDR3 extends over 14 amino acids. CDR1 is KGHSH, CDR2 LQKENI, per germline. The DNA for the CDR3 is TGTGCCAGCTCACGCTACAGACAGGGGTACGAGCAGTACTTC. Translated: CASSRYRQGYEQYF.